One sample yielded the 20 T cell receptor beta chains listed below, sequenced in a study of blood T cells in healthy people across ages. Next came a second PCR, run for about 7 to 12 cycles, which used a sample-barcoded 5' primer along with a J-beta primer mix. TCRdb processed the 5' RACE reads anew with MiXCR; each CDR3 protein has one entry. The sample lists over a million distinct CDR3 sequences, around 45% occurring once. The source material was blood. The receptor set was obtained from a woman aged 60 to 75 in good health.

The rearrangement uses TRBV6-5 and TRBJ2-1; either TRBD1 or TRBD2 may fit D (6 bases each). The V gene lost 2 bases and the J gene lost 8 bases, with 13 bases spanning the gap. Germline loops: CDR1 MNHEY, CDR2 SVGAGI. The CDR3 totals 14 residues. CDR3 nucleotide sequence: TGTGCCAGCAGTTACGTCCCGGGGGCGTATGAGCAGTTCTTC. This sequence encodes CASSYVPGAYEQFF.

The rearrangement uses TRBV4-1 and TRBJ2-5; 8 positions match TRBD1. After removal of 1 base from V and 11 bases from J, the junction contained 9 bases not matched to a gene. This CDR3 comprises 14 residues. Looked up from germline, CDR1 is MGHRA and CDR2 is YSYEKL. The CDR3 nucleotides read TGCGCCAGCAGCCAAGGGACAGGGTTAAATGAGCAGTACTTC. Encoded protein: CASSQGTGLNEQYF.

As regards this clonotype: At one end the junction does not follow the germline gene, possibly because of a read error. V usage is TRBV6-1 and J usage is TRBJ1-2; TRBD1 might be the D (5 bases). There are 15 residues in the CDR3. Germline V gene sequence: CDR1 MNHNS, CDR2 SASEGT. The CDR3 DNA follows: TGTGCCAGCAGAGAGCAAGGGGTTATATGGAATGGCTACAACTTC. It yields the protein CASREQGVIWNGYNF.

The rearrangement uses TRBV24-1 and TRBJ2-7; unclear D gene. The J call may not be correct, given that the DNA end is closer to TRBJ2-5. Germline loops: CDR1 KGHDR, CDR2 SFDVKD. The CDR3 consists of 14 residues. As DNA, the CDR3 is TGTGCCACCAGTGATACAGCCTTTGGGGAGACCCAGTACTTC. This translates into CATSDTAFGETQYF.

V usage is TRBV27 and J usage is TRBJ2-5; TRBD2 aligns across 7 bases. Germline V lookup: CDR1 MNHEY, CDR2 SMNVEV (reference sequence). V was pared by 4 bases and J by 3 bases, with 11 bases of the junction left unmatched. The CDR3 loop spans 16 amino acids. The CDR3 DNA is TGTGCCAGCAGTTCGGGCGGACTAGATCGGGAAGAGACCCAGTACTTC. Residues: CASSSGGLDREETQYF.

The V gene is TRBV30, the J gene TRBJ2-1; 10 positions match TRBD2. The CDR3 sequence is 16 residues long. V lost 1 base and J lost 7; bases outside the gene matches: 10. Germline-derived CDR1 and CDR2 are GTSNPN and SVGIG (reference sequence). The CDR3 DNA is TGTGCCTGGAGTGGACCCCCCGTAGCGGGAGGTAATGAGCAGTTCTTC. Residues: CAWSGPPVAGGNEQFF.

Only a few counts were recorded for this clonotype. The rearrangement joins TRBV4-1 to TRBJ1-2, with 7 bases identical to TRBD1. CDR3 length: 14 residues. After removal of 1 base from V and 6 bases from J, the junction contained 5 bases not matched to a gene. Germline loops: CDR1 MGHRA, CDR2 YSYEKL. CDR3 region: CASSQATGLDGYTF. Here the CDR3 DNA reads TGCGCCAGCAGCCAAGCGACAGGGCTGGATGGCTACACCTTC.

The chain is built from TRBV18 and TRBJ2-1; 7 bases map to TRBD2. The CDR3 runs to 17 residues. CDR1 is KGHSH and CDR2 is LQKENI in the germline V gene. V gave up 5 bases and J gave up 3 bases; unmatched junction bases: 13. The CDR3 protein is CASSEAGLAGDYNEQFF. The CDR3 DNA is TGTGCCAGCTCAGAGGCAGGGTTGGCGGGAGACTACAATGAGCAGTTCTTC.

The rearrangement links TRBV29-1 to TRBJ1-1; D is perhaps TRBD1 (5 bases). Trimming pared 4 bases from V and 4 bases from J, leaving 16 bases between. This CDR3 has 14 amino acids. Germline V lookup: CDR1 SQVTM, CDR2 ANQGSEA. The CDR3 DNA follows: TGCAGCGTTGTGCCCAGGGACTGGGCCACTGAAGCTTTCTTT. As protein: CSVVPRDWATEAFF.

This clonotype was recorded many times. The chain couples TRBV27 to TRBJ2-7; D tentatively fits TRBD1 or TRBD2 (5 bases each). V was pared by 4 bases and J by 4 bases, with 5 bases between. Per germline, CDR1 MNHEY and CDR2 SMNVEV (reference sequence). The CDR3 runs 11 residues. The CDR3 is CASSWGYEQYF. The CDR3, as DNA: TGTGCCAGCAGTTGGGGGTACGAGCAGTACTTC.

There are a few counts of this clonotype. This rearrangement joins TRBV10-2 to TRBJ2-7; TRBD1 agrees at 11 bases. The length of the CDR3 is 14 residues. The germline V gene has CDR1 WSHSY and CDR2 SAAADI. After removal of 8 bases from V and 3 bases from J, the junction contained 6 bases not matched to a gene. The CDR3, as DNA: TGCGCCAGCCGGGCGGGACAGGGGGTCTACGAGCAGTACTTC. Encoded protein: CASRAGQGVYEQYF.

In this sample, this clonotype turned up a few times. The rearrangement uses TRBV28 and TRBJ2-7; 7 nucleotides align to TRBD1. Trimming at V came to 6 bases and at J to 3 bases, leaving 8 bases not matched to a gene. The CDR3 spans 14 residues. The germline V gene encodes CDR1 MDHEN and CDR2 SYDVKM. The CDR3 sequence: CASSSDRADYEQYF. The CDR3 nucleotides are TGTGCCAGCAGCTCCGACAGGGCCGACTACGAGCAGTACTTC.

This rearrangement joins TRBV7-9 to TRBJ2-1; D is undetermined. The CDR3 totals 14 residues. Germline V gene lookup returns CDR1 SEHNR and CDR2 FQNEAQ (reference sequence). V lost 1 base to trimming and J lost 10 bases, with 14 bases between them. This chain's CDR3 is CASSLGLPPYEQFF. CDR3 DNA: TGTGCCAGCAGCTTAGGGCTACCTCCCTACGAGCAGTTCTTC.

The chain is built from TRBV20-1 and TRBJ1-1; tentative D call: TRBD1 (5 bases). There are 15 residues in the CDR3. Germline V lookup: CDR1 DFQATT, CDR2 SNEGSKA (reference sequence). The V gene lost 7 bases and the J gene lost 1 base, with 19 bases spanning the gap. DNA for the CDR3: TGCAGTGACCCTAATGAGGGGACCAGGAACACTGAAGCTTTCTTT. Its protein is CSDPNEGTRNTEAFF.

This clonotype was seen at least ten times. V usage is TRBV5-1 and J usage is TRBJ2-1; perhaps TRBD2 as D (5 bases). Germline-derived CDR1 and CDR2 are SGHRS and YFSETQ. This CDR3 is built from 12 residues. V was clipped by 5 bases and J by 5 bases, with 8 bases between them. DNA of the CDR3: TGCGCCAGCAGGTATAGCGACAATGAGCAGTTCTTC. It codes for CASRYSDNEQFF.

This clonotype was observed a handful of times. The V gene is TRBV20-1, the J gene TRBJ2-7, with D possibly TRBD1 on 7 matching bases. With 6 bases removed from V and 3 bases from J, the gap between germline ends came to 15 bases. This CDR3 is 13 amino acids long. Germline V gene sequence: CDR1 DFQATT, CDR2 SNEGSKA (reference sequence). CDR3 DNA sequence: TGCAGTGCGCGGGACAGCCTAGTCTACGAGCAGTACTTC. Translated, it gives CSARDSLVYEQYF.

The gene calls are TRBV10-3 and TRBJ2-7; 9 bases are a match to TRBD1. CDR1 and CDR2 (germline): ENHRY, SYGVKD. The junction had 12 bases not matched to a gene; V was cut back by 5 bases and J by 7 bases. The CDR3 totals 15 residues. In DNA, the CDR3 is TGTGCCATCAGTCTAGACGGGACAGGGACGGGTGAGCAGTACTTC. It translates to CAISLDGTGTGEQYF.

This clonotype has just a few counts. The chain carries TRBV29-1 and TRBJ2-1; 12 bases fit TRBD1. Germline V gene data show CDR1 as SQVTM and CDR2 as ANQGSEA. Losses at the gene ends were 7 bases for V and 7 bases for J; bases not matched to a gene: 8. The CDR3 totals 14 residues. In nucleotides, the CDR3 is TGCAGCGGGTTAAAGGGACAGGGGGCGAATGAGCAGTTCTTC. It encodes CSGLKGQGANEQFF.

V gene TRBV11-1 combines with J gene TRBJ2-1; 7 bases agree with TRBD1. This CDR3 comprises 15 residues. V shed 5 bases and J 0 bases; nucleotides not matched to a gene: 4. Germline CDR1 reads SGHAT; CDR2 reads FQDESV (reference sequence). The CDR3 DNA reads as TGTGCCAGCAGCCAGGGACAGTTCTCCTACAATGAGCAGTTCTTC. It translates to CASSQGQFSYNEQFF.

The rearrangement uses TRBV19 and TRBJ1-1; D call uncertain. Germline values: CDR1 LNHDA, CDR2 SQIVND (reference sequence). The CDR3 runs to 15 residues. Deletions cut 4 bases from V and 0 bases from J, with 12 bases between. The DNA for the CDR3 is TGTGCCAGTAGTAGCCGACGGGAAATGAACACTGAAGCTTTCTTT. Translating gives CASSSRREMNTEAFF.